The 16 T cell receptor beta chains presented below share a single source sample, sequenced in a study of T cell clonality in common variable immunodeficiency. Assay: immunoSEQ multiplex PCR; the TCRdb copy retains only in-frame clones and omits some. The sample contains about 30,000 clones, none of them singletons. The specimen was peripheral blood mononuclear cells. These receptors originate from a person between 18 and 75 years old in good health.

There are many counts of this clone. The observed sequence ends 3 residues before the CDR3 terminus, with the missing tail filled in from the germline J gene. V gene TRBV6-1 combines with J gene TRBJ2-2, with 9 bases matching TRBD1. The CDR3 runs to 16 residues. V lost 2 bases to trimming and J lost 3 bases; unmatched junction nucleotides: 4. The germline V gene has CDR1 MNHNS and CDR2 SASEGT. The DNA read from the CDR3 is TGTGCCAGCAGTGAAAGACAGGGGGGGGACACCGGGGAG. It yields the protein CASSERQGGDTGE. In full, the CDR3 is CASSERQGGDTGELFF.

The table lists this clone with many counts. The read halts 3 residues ahead of the CDR3 end, with the missing end drawn from the germline J gene. The rearrangement joins TRBV7-3 to TRBJ2-7; a possible D gene is TRBD1 (7 bases). There are 15 residues in the CDR3. CDR1 SGHTA and CDR2 FQGTGA come from the germline V gene. Trimming shortened V by 2 bases and J by 1 base, and 12 bases separated the two germline ends. The part of the CDR3 DNA that was read is TGTGCCAGCAGCTTACAGGGGGGTAGTTCCTACGAG. Protein product: CASSLQGGSSYE. The complete CDR3 reads CASSLQGGSSYEQYF.

This clone was picked up many times. From the germline J gene comes the end of the CDR3, since the read stops 3 residues before it. The chain is built from TRBV19 and TRBJ2-1, with 9 bases identical to TRBD2. The ends lost 5 bases at V and 0 bases at J; junction bases unmatched: 8. CDR3 length: 17 residues. Germline V gene sequence: CDR1 LNHDA, CDR2 SQIVND (reference sequence). The CDR3 bases that were read are TGTGCCAGTAGTTCACGTCCTAGCGGGGACTCCTACAATGAG. This codes for CASSSRPSGDSYNE. In full, the CDR3 is CASSSRPSGDSYNEQFF.

Concerning this clone itself: From the germline J gene comes the end of the CDR3, since the read stops 3 residues before it. The chain carries TRBV6-2 or TRBV6-3 and TRBJ2-2; 7 bases map to TRBD1. The CDR3 has 12 amino acids. Germline values: CDR1 MNHEY, CDR2 SVGEGT. CDR3 bases read: TGTGCCAGCAGTTACCAGGGGGAAAAG. Its translation is CASSYQGEK. The whole CDR3 region reads CASSYQGEKLFF.

This clone turned up a few times. From the germline J gene comes the end of the CDR3, since the read stops 3 residues before it. The chain combines TRBV6-4 with TRBJ1-5; D is undetermined. CDR1 and CDR2 (germline): MRHNA, SNTAGT. The CDR3 consists of 14 residues. Trimming removed 5 bases at V and 1 base at J, with 9 bases between. Incomplete CDR3 DNA: TGTGCCAGCAGTCCCAGAAGGAGCAATCAGCCC. This gives the protein CASSPRRSNQP. The CDR3 in full is CASSPRRSNQPQHF.

This clone was observed at least ten times. The read halts 3 residues ahead of the CDR3 end, with the missing end drawn from the germline J gene. The chain has TRBV20-1 and TRBJ1-1; 10 bases line up with TRBD1. The CDR3 spans 12 residues. Trimming cost V 6 bases and J 3 bases; bases outside gene matches: 1. Germline CDR1 reads DFQATT; CDR2 reads SNEGSKA (reference sequence). CDR3 region: CSAGQGDTEAFF. The CDR3 bases that were read are TGCAGTGCCGGACAGGGGGACACTGAA.

With respect to this clone: The CDR3 end is not reached by the read, which stops 3 residues before it; the germline J gene fills it in. The rearrangement joins TRBV4-2 to TRBJ2-5, with 8 bases lining up with TRBD2. Losses at the gene ends were 3 bases for V and 5 bases for J; bases not matched to a gene: 8. Germline-derived CDR1 and CDR2 are LGHNA and YNFKEQ. CDR3 length: 15 amino acids. Incomplete CDR3 DNA: TGTGCCAGCAGCCATAAACGGGGGGGGCCCGAGACC. Its translation: CASSHKRGGPET. The entire CDR3 protein reads CASSHKRGGPETQYF.

This clone came up a few times. The CDR3 end lies 3 residues beyond the end of the read and is filled in from the germline J gene. The gene calls are TRBV20-1 and TRBJ2-1; D is unclear. CDR3 length equals 10 residues. V was pared by 6 bases and J by 8 bases, with 8 bases between. Germline-derived CDR1 and CDR2 are DFQATT and SNEGSKA (reference sequence). CDR3 region: CSASSHEQFF. Incomplete CDR3 DNA: TGCAGTGCAAGTAGCCATGAG.

This clone was picked up many times. The read is 3 residues too short to cover the CDR3 end, so that end is filled in from the germline J gene. V gene TRBV9 combines with J gene TRBJ1-6; D may be TRBD1 (6 bases). CDR3 length: 17 amino acids. Germline V gene lookup returns CDR1 SGDLS and CDR2 YYNGEE. Trimming shortened V by 7 bases and J by 9 bases, and 26 bases separated the two germline ends. The DNA read from the CDR3 is TGTGCCAGCTCCGTTGGGGGGGCCTTCTCCACCGGTTCACCC. Its translation: CASSVGGAFSTGSP. The whole CDR3 sequence reads CASSVGGAFSTGSPLHF. Looking up the rest from reference TRBV9 and TRBJ1-6 gives the full variable domain: DSGVTQTPKHLITATGQRVTLRCSPRSGDLSVYWYQQSLDQGLQFLIQYYNGEERAKGNILERFSAQQFPDLHSELNLSSLELGDSALYFCASSVGGAFSTGSPLHFGNGTRLTVT.

This clone was recorded at least ten times. The CDR3 end falls 3 residues outside the read, so it is completed with the germline J gene. The rearrangement joins TRBV7-9 to TRBJ2-7; D perhaps matches TRBD2 (5 bases). This CDR3 is 13 amino acids long. V lost 5 bases to trimming and J lost 6 bases, with 14 bases between them. The germline V gene has CDR1 SEHNR and CDR2 FQNEAQ (reference sequence). CDR3 DNA (partial): TGTGCCAGCAGCCCCGCTAGCCGGGGCGAG. This sequence encodes CASSPASRGE. The CDR3 reads in full as CASSPASRGEQYF.

Concerning this clone itself: The read ends 3 residues early relative to the CDR3; the germline J gene fills the gap. This chain uses TRBV19 with TRBJ2-3, with 9 positions matching TRBD1. The CDR3 sequence is 14 residues long. The V gene's germline CDR1 is LNHDA and CDR2 SQIVND (reference sequence). CDR3 bases read: TGTGCCAGTACTTTGGGACAGGGCAATCAGCCG. It is translated as CASTLGQGNQP. In full, the CDR3 is CASTLGQGNQPQYF.

This clone was counted at least ten times. The missing CDR3 end, 3 residues past where the read stops, is filled in from the germline J gene. The chain has TRBV7-9 and TRBJ2-7, with TRBD2 matching 7 bases. The CDR3 loop spans 14 amino acids. The V gene end was trimmed by 3 bases and the J gene end by 0 bases; junction bases not matched to a gene: 2. Per the germline V gene, CDR1 is SEHNR and CDR2 is FQNEAQ (reference sequence). CDR3 protein: CASSFSGRSYEQYF. CDR3 DNA, as far as it was read: TGTGCCAGCAGCTTTAGCGGGCGCTCCTACGAG. Filled out from reference TRBV7-9 and TRBJ2-7, the complete variable domain reads DTGVSQNPRHKITKRGQNVTFRCDPISEHNRLYWYRQTLGQGPEFLTYFQNEAQLEKSRLLSDRFSAERPKGSFSTLEIQRTEQGDSAMYLCASSFSGRSYEQYFGPGTRLTVT.

This clone was found many times. The read terminates 3 residues before the CDR3 end, so the remaining end is supplied by the germline J gene. The chain employs TRBV13 and TRBJ2-3; TRBD1 matches at 7 bases. The CDR3 covers 15 residues. CDR1 and CDR2 (germline): PRHDT, FYEKMQ (reference sequence). Partial CDR3 DNA: TGTGCCAGCAGCTCAAGGGGGCAGGGACAAGAGACG. Protein sequence: CASSSRGQGQET. The entire CDR3 protein reads CASSSRGQGQETQYF. The full variable domain, completed using reference TRBV13 and TRBJ2-3, is AAGVIQSPRHLIKEKRETATLKCYPIPRHDTVYWYQQGPGQDPQFLISFYEKMQSDKGSIPDRFSAQQFSDYHSELNMSSLELGDSALYFCASSSRGQGQETQYFGPGTRLTVL.

The table lists this clone with a few counts. The CDR3 goes on 3 residues after the read ends, and that part is filled in from the germline J gene. The chain links TRBV18 to TRBJ1-6, with 9 bases identical to TRBD1. This CDR3 region has 16 residues. V was pared by 2 bases and J by 10 bases, with 9 bases of the junction left unmatched. Germline loops: CDR1 KGHSH, CDR2 LQKENI. The CDR3 loop reads CASSPAGTGFESPLHF. The sequenced part of the CDR3 DNA is TGTGCCAGCTCACCAGCCGGGACAGGGTTTGAATCACCC.

In this sample, this clone turned up many times. Sequencing ends 3 residues short of the CDR3 end; the germline J gene provides the rest. The gene calls are TRBV18 and TRBJ1-2; 7 bases are shared with TRBD1. The CDR3 is 15 residues long. The V gene's germline CDR1 is KGHSH and CDR2 LQKENI. V trimming: 3 bases; J trimming: 7 bases; junction bases outside the gene matches: 11. CDR3 DNA, as far as it was read: TGTGCCAGCTCACCGCTCCAACAGGGGAGCGGTGGC. This translates into CASSPLQQGSGG. The complete CDR3 reads CASSPLQQGSGGYTF.

This clone showed up many times. The sequenced fragment ends 3 residues before the CDR3 boundary, so the rest is inferred from the germline J gene. The chain has TRBV7-3 and TRBJ1-2, with 9 bases matching TRBD1. Germline CDR1 reads SGHTA; CDR2 reads FQGTGA. The CDR3 runs to 17 residues. Losses at the gene ends were 5 bases for V and 6 bases for J; bases not matched to a gene: 16. CDR3 in amino acids: CASSVIRDRVIRDGYTF. The CDR3 bases that were read are TGTGCCAGCAGCGTAATACGGGACAGGGTGATTCGGGATGGC.